This T cell receptor beta chain is from a study of blood T cell repertoires in COVID-19. The authors' processing: Counts of nucleated cells, estimated from reference gene primer amplification, were obtained. This table comes from immunoSEQ multiplex PCR, and its TCRdb copy is limited to in-frame clones, with some not included. D and trimming come from the DNA, and the V and J calls and clone size come from that table. Of some 41,000 clones listed, 82% are singletons. The ends lost 7 bases at V and 7 bases at J; junction bases unmatched: 14. This CDR3 spans 16 amino acids. Germline values: CDR1 MDHEN, CDR2 SYDVKM.

The chain combines TRBV28 with TRBJ2-1; 9 bases line up with TRBD2. This receptor was identified in an older woman with acute or convalescent COVID-19. Sequenced: peripheral blood. In nucleotides, the CDR3 is TGTGCCAGCACTTTGGGGGGTAGCGGGAGTAAAAATGAGCAGTTCTTC. It encodes CASTLGGSGSKNEQFF.